This TCR beta chain was retrieved from a study of blood T cell repertoires in COVID-19. Study context: Italy, Spain and the United States were the sources of the convalescent and acute COVID-19 samples.

In the source study's methods: Reference gene primer amplification yielded estimated nucleated cell counts. The assay was immunoSEQ multiplex PCR, and TCRdb's table has in-frame clones only and misses some. V, J and clone size reflect that table, while D and trimming were determined from the DNA. Of 130,000 to 150,000 clones listed, 84% are singletons. The V gene end was trimmed by 4 bases and the J gene end by 6 bases; junction bases not matched to a gene: 6. The length of the CDR3 is 15 residues. Germline loops: CDR1 SGHTS, CDR2 YDEGEE. The study drew participants aged roughly 18 to 89 years from roughly 25 US areas. Within 2 weeks before study entry, exposed participants met a COVID-19 case.

This TCR came from a woman between 50 and 59 years old who had been exposed to COVID-19. The sequenced sample was PBMCs or T cells enriched from blood (not recorded which). The chain has TRBV5-8 and TRBJ1-5; 11 nucleotides align to TRBD1. CDR3 region: CASSLGQGDTQPQHF. CDR3 DNA sequence: TGTGCCAGCAGCCTGGGACAGGGGGATACTCAGCCCCAGCATTTT.